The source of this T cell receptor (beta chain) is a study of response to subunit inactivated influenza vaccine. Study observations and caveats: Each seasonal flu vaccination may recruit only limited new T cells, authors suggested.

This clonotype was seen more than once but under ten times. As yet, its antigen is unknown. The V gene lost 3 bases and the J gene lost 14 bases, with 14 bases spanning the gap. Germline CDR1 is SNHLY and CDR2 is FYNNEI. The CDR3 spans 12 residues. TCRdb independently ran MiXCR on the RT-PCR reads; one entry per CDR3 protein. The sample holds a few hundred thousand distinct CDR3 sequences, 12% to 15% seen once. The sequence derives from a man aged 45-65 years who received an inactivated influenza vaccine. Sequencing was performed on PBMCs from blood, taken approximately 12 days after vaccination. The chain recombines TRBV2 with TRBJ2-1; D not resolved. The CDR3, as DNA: TGTGCCAGCAGTGAGAACAGAGGTGTGGAGTTCTTC. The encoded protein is CASSENRGVEFF.